These 13 T cell receptor beta chains share one sample of origin, sequenced in a study of cytomegalovirus exposure and HLA in healthy donors. With 60 Vbeta and 13 Jbeta primers, the PCR was carried out. This table comes from immunoSEQ multiplex PCR, and its TCRdb copy is limited to in-frame clones, with some not included. This sample has approximately 150,000 clones, with around 73% found just once. What was sequenced was PBMCs. Source of these receptors: a woman under 30 in good health and CMV-seropositive.

This chain's CDR3 is CASSEGARVIGNIQYF. In nucleotides, the CDR3 is TGTGCCAGCAGTGAGGGGGCCAGGGTGATAGGGAACATTCAGTACTTC. This chain joins TRBV2 and TRBJ2-4; perhaps TRBD1 as D (6 bases). Germline-derived CDR1 and CDR2 are SNHLY and FYNNEI. This CDR3 region has 16 residues. V lost 3 bases and J 7 bases, leaving 19 bases between the germline ends.

The rearrangement links TRBV5-4 to TRBJ2-7; 11 bases line up with TRBD1. With V trimmed by 3 bases and J by 4 bases, 9 bases remained unmatched. The CDR3 consists of 16 residues. Germline assignment: CDR1 SGHNT and CDR2 YYREEE (reference sequence). The CDR3 DNA reads as TGTGCCAGCAGCTCCGACCCGGGACAGGGGGGGTACGAGCAGTACTTC. It is translated as CASSSDPGQGGYEQYF.

This clone occurred once. The chain has TRBV28 and TRBJ1-3; 10 positions agree with TRBD1. This CDR3 has 16 residues. Germline CDR1 and CDR2: MDHEN and SYDVKM. The trim removed 7 bases at V and 0 bases at J, leaving 6 bases unmatched. CDR3 in DNA: TGTGCCAGCACCAACGGGGACAGGGGCTCTGGAAACACCATATATTTT. Protein sequence: CASTNGDRGSGNTIYF. The entire variable domain, with the rest obtained from reference TRBV28 and TRBJ1-3, is as follows: DVKVTQSSRYLVKRTGEKVFLECVQDMDHENMFWYRQDPGLGLRLIYFSYDVKMKEKGDIPEGYSVSREKKERFSLILESASTNQTSMYLCASTNGDRGSGNTIYFGEGSWLTVV.

The V call is TRBV7-9, the J call TRBJ1-4; TRBD1 might be the D (5 bases). The germline V and J ends were trimmed by 8 bases and 5 bases, with 18 bases remaining between them. Germline V CDR1 and CDR2: SEHNR, FQNEAQ (reference sequence). This CDR3 is built from 15 residues. The DNA of the CDR3 is TGTGCCAGCGGCTCCACGACAGCGATCAATGAAAAACTGTTTTTT. Its translation: CASGSTTAINEKLFF. The complete variable domain, with remaining parts taken from reference TRBV7-9 and TRBJ1-4, reads DTGVSQNPRHKITKRGQNVTFRCDPISEHNRLYWYRQTLGQGPEFLTYFQNEAQLEKSRLLSDRFSAERPKGSFSTLEIQRTEQGDSAMYLCASGSTTAINEKLFFGSGTQLSVL.

The chain joins TRBV11-3 to TRBJ1-1, with 9 bases matching TRBD1. The CDR3 has 13 residues. V lost 5 bases and J lost 4; bases outside the gene matches: 2. Germline CDR1 SGHNT, CDR2 YENEEA. The CDR3 loop is CASSVTGGTEAFF. The CDR3 region has the DNA TGTGCCAGCAGCGTGACAGGGGGCACTGAAGCTTTCTTT.

This clone was recorded only once. The chain recombines TRBV5-1 with TRBJ1-2; D may be TRBD1 (5 bases). The CDR3 loop spans 13 amino acids. V dropped 3 bases and J dropped 1 base, with 7 bases sitting between them. Looked up from germline, CDR1 is SGHRS and CDR2 is YFSETQ. Here the CDR3 reads CASSSDINYGYTF. CDR3 nucleotides: TGCGCCAGCAGCTCGGACATTAACTATGGCTACACCTTC.

The rearrangement joins TRBV9 to TRBJ1-6; possible D gene TRBD1, 5 bases. This CDR3 has 16 residues. Deletions cut 4 bases from V and 9 bases from J, with 20 bases between. From germline, CDR1 is SGDLS and CDR2 YYNGEE. The CDR3 here is CASSTQNGGFSSPLHF. The CDR3 DNA is TGTGCCAGCAGCACCCAAAACGGGGGTTTTTCTTCACCCCTCCACTTT. The complete variable domain, with remaining parts taken from reference TRBV9 and TRBJ1-6, reads DSGVTQTPKHLITATGQRVTLRCSPRSGDLSVYWYQQSLDQGLQFLIQYYNGEERAKGNILERFSAQQFPDLHSELNLSSLELGDSALYFCASSTQNGGFSSPLHFGNGTRLTVT.

The V and J genes are TRBV6-6 and TRBJ2-2, with 9 positions matching TRBD2. This CDR3 spans 15 amino acids. Germline values: CDR1 MNHNY, CDR2 SVGAGI (reference sequence). After removal of 4 bases from V and 8 bases from J, the junction contained 8 bases not matched to a gene. The CDR3 loop reads CASSLIAGVVGELFF. The CDR3 region has the DNA TGTGCCAGCAGTTTGATAGCGGGAGTCGTGGGGGAGCTGTTTTTT.

The CDR3 coding sequence is TGTGCCAGCAGCCAAGATATACAGATCGATGCTTTCTTT. Amino acid sequence: CASSQDIQIDAFF. The J gene is TRBJ1-1, the V gene TRBV4-2; D remains ambiguous. V was trimmed by 0 bases and J by 11 bases, leaving 13 bases between them. CDR1 is LGHNA, CDR2 YNFKEQ, per germline. The CDR3 has 13 amino acids.

The sample holds a few counts of this clone. The genes are TRBV7-3 and TRBJ2-1, with no clear D. V was clipped by 0 bases and J by 9 bases, with 15 bases between them. The CDR3 is 15 amino acids. Germline values: CDR1 SGHTA, CDR2 FQGTGA. The CDR3 loop is CASSLTVSPLPEQFF. For the CDR3, the DNA is TGTGCCAGCAGCTTAACTGTGAGCCCCCTGCCTGAGCAGTTCTTC. Using reference TRBV7-3 and TRBJ2-1 for the parts outside the CDR3, the full variable domain is GAGVSQTPSNKVTEKGKYVELRCDPISGHTALYWYRQSLGQGPEFLIYFQGTGAADDSGLPNDRFFAVRPEGSVSTLKIQRTERGDSAVYLCASSLTVSPLPEQFFGPGTRLTVL.

The J gene is TRBJ1-2, the V gene TRBV6-1; D is unclear. V shed 11 bases and J shed 2 bases, with 12 bases lying between them. The CDR3 is 12 residues long. Germline CDR1 reads MNHNS; CDR2 reads SASEGT. The CDR3 protein is CACSDLNYGYTF. For the CDR3, the DNA is TGTGCCTGCTCTGACTTGAACTATGGCTACACCTTC.

The chain recombines TRBV2 with TRBJ1-3; weak D call: TRBD1 (5 bases). CDR1 is SNHLY, CDR2 FYNNEI, per germline. V was pared by 6 bases and J by 4 bases, with 16 bases between. The CDR3 totals 15 residues. The CDR3, as DNA: TGTGCCAGCAGCGCTATAGTGACAGCCGGAAACACCATATATTTT. This translates into CASSAIVTAGNTIYF.

The CDR3 nucleotides read TGTGCCAGCAGCTCAGGGCTAGCGGAGACAAACAATGAGCAGTTCTTC. It specifies CASSSGLAETNNEQFF. The V gene is TRBV7-8, the J gene TRBJ2-1; 7 bases align to TRBD2. Germline CDR1 reads SGHVS; CDR2 reads FQNEAQ. V lost 4 bases and J lost 5; bases outside the gene matches: 11. The CDR3 covers 16 residues.